This entry lists 28 T cell receptor beta chains sequenced from one sample in a study of blood T cell repertoires in COVID-19. Clones were sequenced by immunoSEQ multiplex PCR, and TCRdb holds only the in-frame ones, with some missing. The repertoire holds over 200,000 clones, about 86% seen once, with 8% to 10% in the top ten. Sequencing was carried out using peripheral blood. Receptors originate from a woman aged 45-65 years with acute or convalescent COVID-19.

V gene TRBV24-1 combines with J gene TRBJ2-3; tentative D call: TRBD2 (6 bases). The CDR3 consists of 15 residues. Germline V gives CDR1 KGHDR, CDR2 SFDVKD. Trimming left V 3 bases short and J 5 bases short, with 14 bases between. CDR3 amino acids: CATSDPGAVGDTQYF. The CDR3 region has the DNA TGTGCCACCAGTGATCCGGGAGCCGTCGGAGATACGCAGTATTTT.

A single count supports this clone. This chain links TRBV19 with TRBJ1-1; no clear D. This CDR3 spans 14 amino acids. Germline CDR1 LNHDA, CDR2 SQIVND (reference sequence). The V end lost 3 bases, the J end lost 0 bases, and 8 bases lay between the germline ends. For the CDR3, the DNA is TGTGCCAGTAGTATTAATCCGGTGAACACTGAAGCTTTCTTT. As protein: CASSINPVNTEAFF.

The chain links TRBV27 to TRBJ2-7, with TRBD2 identical over 7 bases. This CDR3 is 13 amino acids long. J lost 2 bases, V lost 6 bases, and 4 bases had no gene match. Per germline, CDR1 MNHEY and CDR2 SMNVEV (reference sequence). CDR3 sequence reads: CASSGGSTYEQYF. Written as DNA, the CDR3 is TGTGCCAGCAGCGGGGGGAGCACCTACGAGCAGTACTTC.

The gene calls are TRBV28 and TRBJ2-7; D unresolved. The ends were cut back, 7 bases at V and 1 base at J, with 14 bases in the middle. The CDR3 runs to 14 residues. CDR1 and CDR2 from the germline V gene are MDHEN and SYDVKM. CDR3 sequence: CASIPAGPSYEQYF. DNA for the CDR3: TGTGCCAGCATACCTGCTGGCCCTTCCTACGAGCAGTACTTC. Combining the CDR3 with reference TRBV28 and TRBJ2-7 gives the whole variable domain DVKVTQSSRYLVKRTGEKVFLECVQDMDHENMFWYRQDPGLGLRLIYFSYDVKMKEKGDIPEGYSVSREKKERFSLILESASTNQTSMYLCASIPAGPSYEQYFGPGTRLTVT.

The genes are TRBV10-2 and TRBJ1-4; D is undetermined. Germline loops: CDR1 WSHSY, CDR2 SAAADI. V dropped 3 bases and J dropped 14 bases, with 13 bases sitting between them. The CDR3 loop spans 12 amino acids. CDR3 residues: CASSEPLGPLFF. CDR3 bases: TGCGCCAGCAGTGAACCCCTGGGCCCCCTGTTTTTT.

CDR3 bases: TGTGCCAGCAGCAAAGCGGGGGAGGGAGCCACTGAAGCTTTCTTT. Its protein is CASSKAGEGATEAFF. This sequence joins TRBV21-1 and TRBJ1-1. TRBV21-1 is recorded as a pseudogene. The CDR3 totals 15 residues.

This chain connects TRBV19 to TRBJ2-2; TRBD2 matches at 10 bases. Germline lookup yields CDR1 LNHDA and CDR2 SQIVND (reference sequence). The V gene end was trimmed by 5 bases and the J gene end by 5 bases; junction bases not matched to a gene: 2. CDR3 length equals 14 residues. CDR3 in DNA: TGTGCCAGTAGTTTTAGCGGGGGGACCGGGGAGCTGTTTTTT. Translating it yields CASSFSGGTGELFF.

This rearrangement joins TRBV11-2 to TRBJ2-5; 7 nucleotides align to TRBD2. Germline lookup yields CDR1 SGHAT and CDR2 FQNNGV. V was pared by 2 bases and J by 5 bases, with 11 bases of the junction left unmatched. This CDR3 spans 16 amino acids. The CDR3 DNA follows: TGTGCCAGCAGCTTAAGCGGGATCCTTATTACGGAGACCCAGTACTTC. Amino acid sequence: CASSLSGILITETQYF.

This clone was picked up a small number of times. V usage is TRBV6-1 and J usage is TRBJ2-7; D may be TRBD2 (5 bases). Germline CDR1 reads MNHNS; CDR2 reads SASEGT. Deletions cut 6 bases from V and 7 bases from J, with 19 bases between. The CDR3 is made up of 14 amino acids. CDR3 region: CASSRNRAGEEQYF. The CDR3 region has the DNA TGTGCCAGCAGCAGAAACCGGGCCGGGGAGGAGCAGTACTTC.

The V gene is TRBV28, the J gene TRBJ2-6, with D perhaps matching TRBD2 (5 bases). Trimming cost V 3 bases and J 3 bases, with 18 bases left between them. Per the germline V gene, CDR1 is MDHEN and CDR2 is SYDVKM. This CDR3 is 18 amino acids long. Here the CDR3 reads CASSFGRQVEGGANVLTF. CDR3 in DNA: TGTGCCAGCAGTTTCGGGCGACAAGTAGAGGGTGGGGCCAACGTCCTGACTTTC. Together with reference TRBV28 and TRBJ2-6, the CDR3 gives the full variable domain: DVKVTQSSRYLVKRTGEKVFLECVQDMDHENMFWYRQDPGLGLRLIYFSYDVKMKEKGDIPEGYSVSREKKERFSLILESASTNQTSMYLCASSFGRQVEGGANVLTFGAGSRLTVL.

There are a few counts of this clone. CDR3 residues: CASSIDSLMNTEAFF. CDR3 bases: TGTGCCAGCAGTATAGACAGCCTGATGAACACTGAAGCTTTCTTT. J is TRBJ1-1 and V is TRBV27; tentative D call: TRBD1 (5 bases). V lost 5 bases to trimming and J lost 0 bases, with 13 bases between them. Germline V CDR1 and CDR2: MNHEY, SMNVEV (reference sequence). The CDR3 loop spans 15 amino acids.

The chain has TRBV30 and TRBJ1-2; D gene unclear. This CDR3 comprises 11 residues. The V and J ends lost 4 bases and 4 bases respectively, with 7 bases between them. Germline lookup yields CDR1 GTSNPN and CDR2 SVGIG (reference sequence). The CDR3 region is CAWTLGYGYTF. DNA for the CDR3: TGTGCCTGGACCCTAGGCTATGGCTACACCTTC. The whole variable domain, filled in from reference TRBV30 and TRBJ1-2, reads SQTIHQWPATLVQPVGSPLSLECTVEGTSNPNLYWYRQAAGRGLQLLFYSVGIGQISSEVPQNLSASRPQDRQFILSSKKLLLSDSGFYLCAWTLGYGYTFGSGTRLTVV.

The V and J genes are TRBV5-6 and TRBJ2-7; 13 bases agree with TRBD2. The CDR3 runs to 16 residues. V lost 3 bases and J lost 4; bases outside the gene matches: 7. Germline lookup yields CDR1 SGHDT and CDR2 YYEEEE. CDR3 DNA sequence: TGTGCCAGCAGCTCCACCTGGACTAGCGGGAGATACGAGCAGTACTTC. This sequence encodes CASSSTWTSGRYEQYF.

The V call is TRBV5-5, the J call TRBJ2-7; unclear D gene. The germline CDR1 and CDR2 sequences are SGHKS and YYEKEE (reference sequence). The V gene lost 3 bases and the J gene lost 3 bases, with 10 bases spanning the gap. The CDR3 runs 13 residues. The CDR3 here is CASSSGSFYEQYF. As DNA, the CDR3 is TGTGCCAGCAGCTCCGGGTCTTTCTACGAGCAGTACTTC.

The chain joins TRBV3-1 (or the pseudogene TRBV3-2) to TRBJ1-4, with a tentative D call TRBD1 (5 bases). This CDR3 is 12 amino acids long. Germline CDR1 LGHDT, CDR2 YNNKEL (reference sequence). Trimming left V 4 bases short and J 10 bases short, with 10 bases between. CDR3 region: CASSLSGGKLFF. In nucleotides, the CDR3 is TGTGCCAGCAGCCTATCGGGGGGAAAACTGTTTTTT.

This chain uses TRBV7-2 with TRBJ1-2, with a possible D match to TRBD1 (5 bases). The CDR3 contains 14 residues. Per the germline V gene, CDR1 is SGHTA and CDR2 is FQGNSA. V was trimmed by 5 bases and J by 5 bases, leaving 15 bases between them. CDR3 loop: CASSPRGGIYGYTF. In DNA form, the CDR3 reads TGTGCCAGCAGCCCCCGTGGGGGGATTTATGGCTACACCTTC.

V usage is TRBV19 and J usage is TRBJ1-5; D gene ambiguous. Germline V gene data show CDR1 as LNHDA and CDR2 as SQIVND (reference sequence). This CDR3 spans 17 amino acids. V lost 4 bases and J 4 bases, leaving 20 bases between the germline ends. This chain's CDR3 is CASSRLESLSWNQPQHF. CDR3 DNA: TGTGCCAGTAGTAGGTTAGAGAGCCTAAGTTGGAATCAGCCCCAGCATTTT.

This chain links TRBV24-1 with TRBJ1-2; D is perhaps TRBD1 (5 bases). V lost 5 bases, J lost 6 bases, and 12 bases lay in between. Per the germline V gene, CDR1 is KGHDR and CDR2 is SFDVKD. The CDR3 spans 13 residues. CDR3 loop: CATSGAREDGYTF. The CDR3 nucleotides are TGTGCCACCAGTGGGGCCAGGGAGGATGGCTACACCTTC.

In its sample, this clone was seen once. The chain uses TRBV7-7 and TRBJ2-3, with D possibly matching TRBD2 (5 bases). Trimming removed 5 bases from V and 3 bases from J, with 15 bases in between. The germline V gene encodes CDR1 SSHAT and CDR2 FNYEAQ (reference sequence). The CDR3 contains 15 residues. This chain's CDR3 is CASSPSFSATDTQYF. CDR3 nucleotides: TGTGCCAGCAGCCCTAGCTTTAGCGCGACAGATACGCAGTATTTT.

V usage is TRBV19 and J usage is TRBJ2-7, with 10 bases identical to TRBD2. The V and J ends lost 5 bases and 6 bases, in that order; junction bases with no gene match: 7. The CDR3 is made up of 14 amino acids. From germline, CDR1 is LNHDA and CDR2 SQIVND (reference sequence). CDR3 amino acids: CASSELAGLGEQYF. CDR3 DNA sequence: TGTGCCAGTAGTGAACTAGCGGGACTTGGCGAGCAGTACTTC.

The chain employs TRBV14 and TRBJ2-2, with D uncertain. The ends were cut back, 5 bases at V and 7 bases at J, with 11 bases in the middle. The CDR3 is made up of 13 amino acids. Germline V gene data show CDR1 as SGHDN and CDR2 as FVKESK. The CDR3 region has the DNA TGTGCCAGCAGCTTCCCCTACGGCGGGGAGCTGTTTTTT. Its protein product is CASSFPYGGELFF.

The chain is built from TRBV24-1 and TRBJ1-4; the D gene is possibly TRBD1 (6 bases). V lost 7 bases to trimming and J lost 4 bases, with 12 bases between them. CDR1 KGHDR and CDR2 SFDVKD come from the germline V gene. The CDR3 sequence is 14 residues long. In DNA form, the CDR3 reads TGTGCCACCAGCCCGGGGGGGCTTAATGAAAAACTGTTTTTT. As protein: CATSPGGLNEKLFF.

The V call is TRBV4-2, the J call TRBJ1-6, with 8 bases aligning to TRBD1. From germline, CDR1 is LGHNA and CDR2 YNFKEQ. With V trimmed by 1 base and J by 5 bases, 7 bases remained unmatched. CDR3 length: 17 amino acids. CDR3 in DNA: TGTGCCAGCAGCCAAGTACTCCAGGGGGCGGATAATTCACCCCTCCACTTT. It yields the protein CASSQVLQGADNSPLHF.

This chain links TRBV28 with TRBJ2-1; TRBD2 might be the D (5 bases). CDR1 and CDR2 (germline): MDHEN, SYDVKM. The CDR3 runs to 15 residues. V was clipped by 1 base and J by 5 bases, with 12 bases between them. The CDR3 DNA reads TGTGCCAGCAGTTTATACGGGGTTCCGGACAATGAGCAGTTCTTC. Translated: CASSLYGVPDNEQFF.

This rearrangement joins TRBV3-1 (or the pseudogene TRBV3-2) to TRBJ2-1; D remains ambiguous. Trimming stripped 2 bases from V and 6 bases from J, with 8 bases between. The CDR3 has 13 residues. Germline values: CDR1 LGHDT, CDR2 YNNKEL (reference sequence). The CDR3 loop reads CASSQRSVNEQFF. In DNA, the CDR3 is TGTGCCAGCAGCCAACGGTCGGTCAATGAGCAGTTCTTC.

Note on this clone: Relative to the germline gene, one junction end is altered; a read error may explain this. The chain uses TRBV24-1 and TRBJ2-1; the match to TRBD2 covers 12 bases. This CDR3 is built from 12 residues. Per the germline V gene, CDR1 is KGHDR and CDR2 is SFDVKD. This CDR3 is CAAELAGGPGVF. DNA of the CDR3: TGTGCCGCCGAACTAGCGGGAGGTCCCGGGGTCTTC.

The rearrangement links TRBV27 to TRBJ1-6; D unresolved. The CDR3 contains 14 residues. Trimming cost V 3 bases and J 10 bases, with 13 bases left between them. Germline values: CDR1 MNHEY, CDR2 SMNVEV (reference sequence). CDR3 loop: CASSFEHRGSPLHF. The CDR3 coding sequence is TGTGCCAGCAGTTTCGAACACCGCGGATCACCCCTCCACTTT.

The chain recombines TRBV6-5 with TRBJ1-5, with 9 bases fitting TRBD1. The V and J ends lost 5 bases and 11 bases, in that order; junction bases with no gene match: 7. The CDR3 sequence is 13 residues long. CDR1 is MNHEY and CDR2 is SVGAGI in the germline V gene. CDR3 DNA sequence: TGTGCCAGCAGTACGGGACAGGGAGGGACCCAGCATTTT. Protein: CASSTGQGGTQHF.